The T cell receptor beta chain under discussion was sequenced for a study of shared clonotypes between healthy human individuals. General study findings and limits: Some clonotypes were shared by all four sorted-subset donors, while others were not shared. The non-shared ones had lower generation probabilities than the shared ones.

Only Caucasian adults living in Nashville, Tennessee made up the donor group. Using 200 ng DNA, about 29,000 T cell genomes, the sorted-subset replicate PCRs were run. Assay used: immunoSEQ multiplex PCR; TCRdb lists only in-frame clones, some missing. The data hold a few hundred thousand clones, with 97% observed a single time. The CDR3 is 15 amino acids. Trimming left V 0 bases short and J 3 bases short, with 12 bases between. Germline V lookup: CDR1 SGHRS, CDR2 YFSETQ. With regard to this clone: Its antigen is still unknown.

The V gene is TRBV5-1, the J gene TRBJ1-1, with TRBD1 as a possible D gene (6 bases). What was sequenced was naive CD4+ T cells sorted from blood. Subset meaning: CD45RA+ positively selected. The sequence derives from a woman under 40 in good health. In nucleotides, the CDR3 is TGCGCCAGCAGCTTGGCCTACAGGGAGGACACTGAAGCTTTCTTT. The encoded protein is CASSLAYREDTEAFF.